Each of the 18 T cell receptor beta chains below was sequenced from the same sample in a study of identical twins. TCRdb reanalysed the 5' RACE reads using MiXCR and keeps one entry per CDR3 protein. This table holds roughly 690,000 distinct CDR3 sequences, 6% to 6.5% found once. The material sequenced was naive T cells sorted from blood. Source of these receptors: a man between 18 and 29 years old in good health.

This clonotype was counted only a few times. This rearrangement joins TRBV20-1 to TRBJ2-7; D not certain. Germline V lookup: CDR1 DFQATT, CDR2 SNEGSKA (reference sequence). The CDR3 length is 12 residues. Trimming removed 8 bases at V and 1 base at J, with 12 bases between. In DNA, the CDR3 is TGCAGTACGAGGACGGCTTCCTACGAGCAGTACTTC. This gives the protein CSTRTASYEQYF.

The chain uses TRBV20-1 and TRBJ2-5; no clear D gene. Germline-derived CDR1 and CDR2 are DFQATT and SNEGSKA (reference sequence). This CDR3 comprises 14 residues. Deletions cut 6 bases from V and 1 base from J, with 15 bases between. CDR3 DNA: TGCAGTGCCATAGTCGGCCTAACCCAAGAGACCCAGTACTTC. This sequence encodes CSAIVGLTQETQYF.

This clonotype was seen repeatedly, ten times or more. The chain couples TRBV27 to TRBJ1-2, with 10 bases that match TRBD1. This CDR3 has 13 amino acids. Losses at the gene ends were 5 bases for V and 8 bases for J; bases not matched to a gene: 5. Per the germline V gene, CDR1 is MNHEY and CDR2 is SMNVEV (reference sequence). CDR3 in amino acids: CASSTTGGYGYTF. The CDR3 bases are TGTGCCAGCAGTACGACAGGGGGCTACGGCTACACCTTC.

This clonotype was recorded many times. The chain has TRBV12-3 or TRBV12-4 and TRBJ2-7, with a weak D call TRBD2 (5 bases). The CDR3 length is 12 residues. Between the trimmed V and J ends, which lost 6 bases and 4 bases, there was a span of 10 bases. CDR3 in amino acids: CASSPDYYEQYF. CDR3 nucleotide sequence: TGTGCCAGCAGCCCCGACTATTACGAGCAGTACTTC.

This clonotype was seen repeatedly, ten times or more. V usage is TRBV6-1 and J usage is TRBJ2-1; D ambiguous. CDR1 is MNHNS and CDR2 is SASEGT in the germline V gene. This CDR3 has 15 residues. The germline V and J ends were trimmed by 6 bases and 0 bases, with 12 bases remaining between them. CDR3 bases: TGTGCCAGCAGCCATCAGGAGAGCTCCTACAATGAGCAGTTCTTC. Protein sequence: CASSHQESSYNEQFF.

There are many counts of this clonotype. V is TRBV11-2 and J is TRBJ2-3, with D perhaps assigned TRBD1 or TRBD2 (5 bases each). V lost 5 bases and J 2 bases, leaving 11 bases between the germline ends. Germline CDR1 is SGHAT and CDR2 is FQNNGV. There are 14 residues in the CDR3. CDR3 in DNA: TGTGCCAGCAGCCCTCGGGACCCCACAGATACGCAGTATTTT. It codes for CASSPRDPTDTQYF.

This clonotype was seen a few times. V gene TRBV7-2 combines with J gene TRBJ2-5, with 7 bases lining up with TRBD1. Unmatched junction bases numbered 12, after V lost 0 bases and J lost 5 bases. The germline V gene encodes CDR1 SGHTA and CDR2 FQGNSA. The CDR3 covers 17 residues. DNA of the CDR3: TGTGCCAGCAGCTTAGCGGGAAGGACAGGAGGTCGGGAGACCCAGTACTTC. Translating gives CASSLAGRTGGRETQYF.

The rearrangement links TRBV3-1 to TRBJ2-1; 8 bases are a match to TRBD1. CDR3 length: 15 amino acids. In germline, CDR1 is LGHDT, CDR2 YNNKEL (reference sequence). Losses at the gene ends were 2 bases for V and 5 bases for J; bases not matched to a gene: 5. CDR3: CASSQQGAGNNEQFF. CDR3 DNA sequence: TGTGCCAGCAGCCAACAGGGGGCCGGCAACAATGAGCAGTTCTTC.

This clonotype was counted ten times or more. The chain is built from TRBV12-3 or TRBV12-4 and TRBJ2-7; TRBD2 agrees at 8 bases. The CDR3 runs 13 residues. V lost 6 bases to trimming and J lost 5 bases; unmatched junction nucleotides: 6. The CDR3 DNA reads as TGTGCCAGCAGCCGAGGAGCGGGAGACGAGCAGTACTTC. Translating gives CASSRGAGDEQYF.

This clonotype was observed a handful of times. The gene calls are TRBV19 and TRBJ2-1; perhaps TRBD2 as D (6 bases). CDR1 and CDR2 from the germline V gene are LNHDA and SQIVND (reference sequence). V lost 3 bases to trimming and J lost 2 bases, with 14 bases between them. The CDR3 covers 16 residues. For the CDR3, the DNA is TGTGCCAGTAGTATGGACGCGGGAACGGCCTACAATGAGCAGTTCTTC. Protein product: CASSMDAGTAYNEQFF.

This clonotype was seen ten or more times. This chain connects TRBV20-1 to TRBJ1-3; D not certain. V lost 5 bases and J lost 8, with 16 bases in between. Germline CDR1 reads DFQATT; CDR2 reads SNEGSKA (reference sequence). This CDR3 spans 13 amino acids. The CDR3 loop is CSAQGLVRDTIYF. CDR3 DNA sequence: TGCAGTGCTCAAGGCCTCGTCCGGGACACCATATATTTT.

A word on this clonotype: Being one base from a much bigger clone, this may be a read error. Without the conserved terminal phenylalanine or tryptophan, this CDR3 likely stems from a read error. The chain carries TRBV29-1 and TRBJ2-5, with 8 bases identical to TRBD1. With 5 bases clipped from V and 5 bases from J, the junction kept 13 bases outside the gene matches. The CDR3 covers 15 residues. Germline V gene lookup returns CDR1 SQVTM and CDR2 ANQGSEA. CDR3 loop: CSVRGGTGWRETQYV. The CDR3, as DNA: TGCAGCGTTCGAGGTGGGACAGGCTGGCGGGAGACCCAGTACGTC.

The rearrangement uses TRBV20-1 and TRBJ2-1; no clear D gene. Germline loops: CDR1 DFQATT, CDR2 SNEGSKA (reference sequence). This CDR3 is 10 amino acids long. Trimming cost V 5 bases and J 9 bases, with 8 bases left between them. The CDR3: CSAHSSEQFF. The CDR3 DNA is TGCAGTGCTCATAGCAGTGAGCAGTTCTTC.

The CDR3 is CSAHRGTSGRASGELFF. Here the CDR3 DNA reads TGCAGTGCTCACCGCGGGACTAGCGGGAGGGCCAGCGGGGAGCTGTTTTTT. The chain joins TRBV20-1 to TRBJ2-2; 16 bases are shared with TRBD2. This CDR3 spans 17 amino acids. Trimming removed 5 bases from V and 7 bases from J; junction bases left unmatched: 10. CDR1 is DFQATT, CDR2 SNEGSKA, per germline (reference sequence).

The chain employs TRBV7-8 and TRBJ2-2; 13 nucleotides align to TRBD2. The CDR3 has 16 residues. Germline V gene data show CDR1 as SGHVS and CDR2 as FQNEAQ. V was pared by 5 bases and J by 7 bases, with 7 bases of the junction left unmatched. The CDR3 coding sequence is TGTGCCAGCAGCCTCGGGACTAGCGGGACTAACGGGGAGCTGTTTTTT. It is translated as CASSLGTSGTNGELFF.

Many counts were recorded for this clonotype. The chain uses TRBV7-9 and TRBJ2-2; D unresolved. The CDR3 consists of 17 residues. The V end was cut by 5 bases, the J end by 7 bases, with 23 bases between. The germline V gene encodes CDR1 SEHNR and CDR2 FQNEAQ (reference sequence). The CDR3 spells CASSPTLGSLDNGELFF. CDR3 DNA sequence: TGTGCCAGCAGCCCGACACTCGGGTCCCTTGACAACGGGGAGCTGTTTTTT.

The chain is built from TRBV10-1 and TRBJ2-7; 7 bases are shared with TRBD1. V trimming: 5 bases; J trimming: 2 bases; junction bases outside the gene matches: 6. The germline V gene encodes CDR1 WNHNN and CDR2 SYGVQD (reference sequence). There are 14 residues in the CDR3. The chain's CDR3 is CASSSDRAAYEQYV. DNA of the CDR3: TGCGCCAGCAGTTCCGACAGGGCAGCCTACGAGCAGTACGTC.

In its sample, this clonotype was seen a few times. This chain connects TRBV2 to TRBJ2-1; TRBD2 agrees at 7 bases. V lost 3 bases to trimming and J lost 8 bases; unmatched junction nucleotides: 10. This CDR3 region has 15 residues. From germline, CDR1 is SNHLY and CDR2 FYNNEI. CDR3 amino acids: CASSDVSSGIDEQFF. The CDR3 coding sequence is TGTGCCAGCAGTGACGTGTCTAGCGGCATTGATGAGCAGTTCTTC. The variable domain in full, with the rest retrieved from reference TRBV2 and TRBJ2-1, is EPEVTQTPSHQVTQMGQEVILRCVPISNHLYFYWYRQILGQKVEFLVSFYNNEISEKSEIFDDQFSVERPDGSNFTLKIRSTKLEDSAMYFCASSDVSSGIDEQFFGPGTRLTVL.